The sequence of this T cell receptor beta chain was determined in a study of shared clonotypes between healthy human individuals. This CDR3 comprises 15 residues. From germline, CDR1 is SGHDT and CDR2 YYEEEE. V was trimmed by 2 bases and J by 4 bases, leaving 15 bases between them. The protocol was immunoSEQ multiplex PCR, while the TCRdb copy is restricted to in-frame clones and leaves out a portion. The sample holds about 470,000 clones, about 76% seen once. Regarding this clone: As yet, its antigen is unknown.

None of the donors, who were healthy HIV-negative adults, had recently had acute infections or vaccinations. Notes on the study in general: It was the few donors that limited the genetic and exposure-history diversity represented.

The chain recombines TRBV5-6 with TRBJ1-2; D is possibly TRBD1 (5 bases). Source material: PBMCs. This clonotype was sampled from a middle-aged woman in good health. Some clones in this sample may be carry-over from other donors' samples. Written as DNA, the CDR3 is TGTGCCAGCAGCTTAAGACAGTCAAAGGGCTATGGCTACACCTTC. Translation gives CASSLRQSKGYGYTF.